Sequencing of this T cell receptor beta chain was carried out in a study of cytomegalovirus exposure and HLA in healthy donors. On the study more broadly: An earlier analysis found fewer than 140 million unique TCR beta sequences from approximately 190 million T cells. General observations from the study: The authors listed approximately 160 TCR beta chains as cytomegalovirus-associated. Most likely, a cluster of highly shared sequence variants arose as a sequencing artifact.

Concerning this clone: Its antigen is as yet unknown.

Trimming stripped 2 bases from V and 0 bases from J, with 18 bases between. CDR3 size: 18 residues. Germline assignment: CDR1 SGHTS and CDR2 YDEGEE. The PCR was carried out with 60 Vbeta primers and 13 Jbeta primers. The table came from immunoSEQ multiplex PCR; TCRdb's copy has only in-frame clones and leaves some out. Of tens of thousands of clones in the sample, roughly four fifths were seen once. Unrecorded immune exposure was likely among donors, who were nominally healthy when sampled. This chain connects TRBV5-8 to TRBJ1-5; no definite D call. The sequenced material came from PBMCs. This TCR came from a man in his thirties or forties in good health and CMV-seronegative. In nucleotides, the CDR3 is TGTGCCAGCAGCTTAACCCGGTTTCACAGCTATAGCAATCAGCCCCAGCATTTT. Translated: CASSLTRFHSYSNQPQHF.